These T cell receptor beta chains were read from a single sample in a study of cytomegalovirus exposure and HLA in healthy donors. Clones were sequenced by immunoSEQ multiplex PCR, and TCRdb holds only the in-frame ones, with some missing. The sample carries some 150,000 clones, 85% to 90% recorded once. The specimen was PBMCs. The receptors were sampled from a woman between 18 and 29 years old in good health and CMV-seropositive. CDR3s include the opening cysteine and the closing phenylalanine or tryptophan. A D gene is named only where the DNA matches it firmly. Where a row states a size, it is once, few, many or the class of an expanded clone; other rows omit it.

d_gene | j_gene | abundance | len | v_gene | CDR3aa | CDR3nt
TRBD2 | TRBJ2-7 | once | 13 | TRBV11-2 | CASSLAGGPKQYF | TGTGCCAGCAGCTTAGCGGGAGGGCCGAAGCAGTACTTC
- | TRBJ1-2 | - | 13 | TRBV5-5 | CASSPGGTYGYTF | TGTGCCAGCAGCCCTGGGGGGACTTATGGCTACACCTTC
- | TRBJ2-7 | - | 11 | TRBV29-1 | CSVLQTYEQYF | TGCAGCGTTCTACAGACCTACGAGCAGTACTTC
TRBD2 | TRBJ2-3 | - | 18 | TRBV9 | CASSAHMGLAGAVDTQYF | TGTGCCAGCAGCGCTCATATGGGACTAGCGGGAGCCGTAGATACGCAGTATTTT
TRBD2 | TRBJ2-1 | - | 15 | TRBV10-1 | CASSELEREKDEQFF | TGCGCCAGCAGTGAGTTGGAGCGGGAGAAGGATGAGCAGTTCTTC
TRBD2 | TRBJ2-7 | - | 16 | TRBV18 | CASSPPAGLAGAEQYF | TGTGCCAGCTCACCACCTGCGGGACTAGCGGGAGCCGAGCAGTACTTC
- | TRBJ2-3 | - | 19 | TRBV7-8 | CASSLGRPGLQRVTDTQYF | TGTGCCAGCAGCTTAGGCAGACCGGGACTCCAACGGGTCACAGATACGCAGTATTTT
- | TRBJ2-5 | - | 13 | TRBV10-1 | CASSTREEETQYF | TGCGCCAGCAGTACTAGAGAGGAAGAGACCCAGTACTTC
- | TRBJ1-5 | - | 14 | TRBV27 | CASSDAGGGQPQHF | TGTGCCAGCAGTGATGCGGGGGGAGGACAGCCCCAGCATTTT
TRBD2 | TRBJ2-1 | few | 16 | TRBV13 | CASSSNAGGPGNEQFF | TGTGCCAGCAGCTCAAACGCGGGAGGGCCGGGCAATGAGCAGTTCTTC
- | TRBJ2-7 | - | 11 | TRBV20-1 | CSAQQAYEQYF | TGCAGTGCCCAACAGGCTTACGAGCAGTACTTC
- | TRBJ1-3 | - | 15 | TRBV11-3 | CASRLQGGERNTIYF | TGTGCCAGCAGGCTACAGGGCGGAGAGAGAAACACCATATATTTT
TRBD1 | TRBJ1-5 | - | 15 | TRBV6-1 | CASTSGQAKNQPQHF | TGTGCCAGCACAAGCGGACAGGCGAAGAATCAGCCCCAGCATTTT
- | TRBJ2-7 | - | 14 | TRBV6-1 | CASGSGTNLNEQYF | TGTGCCAGCGGTTCAGGGACAAACCTCAACGAGCAGTACTTC
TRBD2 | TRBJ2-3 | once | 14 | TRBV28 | CASRVAGPTDTQYF | TGTGCCAGCAGGGTAGCGGGGCCCACAGATACGCAGTATTTT
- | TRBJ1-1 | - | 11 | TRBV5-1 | CASRNLEEAFF | TGCGCCAGCAGGAACCTGGAGGAAGCTTTCTTT
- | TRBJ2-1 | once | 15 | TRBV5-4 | CASSRQVGSYNEQFF | TGTGCCAGCAGCCGACAGGTTGGCTCCTACAATGAGCAGTTCTTC
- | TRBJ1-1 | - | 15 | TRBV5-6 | CASSLVWRGNTEAFF | -
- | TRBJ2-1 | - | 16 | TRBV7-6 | CASSLRVGLAYNEQFF | TGTGCCAGCAGCCTCAGGGTGGGGCTGGCCTACAATGAGCAGTTCTTC
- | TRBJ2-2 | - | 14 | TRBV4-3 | CASSQDTDTGELFF | TGCGCCAGCAGCCAAGATACGGACACCGGGGAGCTGTTTTTT
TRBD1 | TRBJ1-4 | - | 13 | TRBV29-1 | CSVRQGTNEKLFF | TGCAGCGTTCGACAGGGAACTAATGAAAAACTGTTTTTT
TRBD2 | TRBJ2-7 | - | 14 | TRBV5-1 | CASSPGGGPYEQYF | TGCGCCAGCAGCCCCGGGGGGGGCCCCTACGAGCAGTACTTC
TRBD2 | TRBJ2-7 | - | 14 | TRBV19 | CASSLGTSGTEQYF | TGTGCCAGTAGTCTCGGGACTAGCGGGACCGAGCAGTACTTC
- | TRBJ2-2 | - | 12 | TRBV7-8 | CAIPLEGGELFF | TGTGCCATCCCCCTCGAGGGCGGGGAGCTGTTTTTT
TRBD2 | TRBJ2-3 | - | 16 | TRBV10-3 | CAISGGLAGIADTQYF | TGTGCCATCAGTGGGGGACTAGCTGGTATTGCAGATACGCAGTATTTT
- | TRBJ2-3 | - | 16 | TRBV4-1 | CASSQDLRGSTDTQYF | TGCGCCAGCAGCCAAGATTTACGGGGAAGCACAGATACGCAGTATTTT
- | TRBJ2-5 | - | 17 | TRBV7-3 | CASSPSRPGREGETQYF | TGTGCCAGCAGCCCCTCCAGACCCGGGAGAGAAGGAGAGACCCAGTACTTC